A single sample gave rise to the 3 T cell receptor beta chains below, sequenced in a study of blood T cell repertoires in COVID-19. TCRdb's table, derived via immunoSEQ multiplex PCR, lists solely in-frame clones and lacks some. The sample holds about 52,000 clones; around 90% are singletons and the top ten take about 3.4%. Sequenced input: peripheral blood. The receptors come from a human donor in a cohort sampled during active COVID-19.

To note about this clone: The junction does not match germline at one end; this may be a read error. This rearrangement joins TRBV18 to TRBJ2-1; D call uncertain. The CDR3 covers 12 residues. The germline V gene encodes CDR1 KGHSH and CDR2 LQKENI. In DNA form, the CDR3 reads TGTGCCAGCTCACCAAGTCGGCCGGAGCACTTCTTC. This translates into CASSPSRPEHFF.

This clone was counted a single time. The chain joins TRBV29-1 to TRBJ1-6; tentatively, D is TRBD1 (6 bases). CDR1 is SQVTM and CDR2 is ANQGSEA in the germline V gene. The germline V and J ends were trimmed by 4 bases and 5 bases, with 12 bases remaining between them. The CDR3 sequence is 14 residues long. The chain's CDR3 is CSVAGGTDNSPLHF. CDR3 bases: TGCAGCGTTGCTGGGGGCACGGATAATTCACCCCTCCACTTT. Together with reference TRBV29-1 and TRBJ1-6, the CDR3 gives the full variable domain: SAVISQKPSRDICQRGTSLTIQCQVDSQVTMMFWYRQQPGQSLTLIATANQGSEATYESGFVIDKFPISRPNLTFSTLTVSNMSPEDSSIYLCSVAGGTDNSPLHFGNGTRLTVT.

This clone was seen only a few times. The V gene is TRBV3-1 (or the pseudogene TRBV3-2), the J gene TRBJ2-7; tentative D call: TRBD2 (6 bases). The germline gives CDR1 LGHDT, CDR2 YNNKEL (reference sequence). CDR3 length equals 19 residues. V shed 1 base and J shed 4 bases, with 26 bases lying between them. Here the CDR3 reads CASSQGLLSGPFGVYEQYF. The CDR3 DNA sequence: TGTGCCAGCAGCCAAGGCCTACTTAGCGGCCCCTTCGGGGTTTACGAGCAGTACTTC.